This is a list of T cell receptor beta chains from one sample in a study of cytomegalovirus exposure and HLA in healthy donors. Libraries were prepared by immunoSEQ multiplex PCR; TCRdb keeps only in-frame clonotypes and omits some of them. The table shows about 140,000 clones, with roughly three quarters occurring only once. What was sequenced was PBMCs. Receptors originate from a man aged 25 to 45 in good health and CMV-seronegative. The CDR3 runs from the conserved cysteine through the conserved F or W. D genes are given only for firm matches. Only part of the rows carry a size: once, few, many, or a class if the clone is expanded.

J,V,D,length,size,DNA,CDR3
TRBJ2-5,TRBV5-1,.,17,.,TGCGCCAGCAGCTTGGGGGGGCTAGTGGGTCAGCAAGAGACCCAGTACTTC,CASSLGGLVGQQETQYF
TRBJ1-5,TRBV7-2,.,14,.,TGTGCCAGCAGCGTAGACAGCGGCCTTCAGCCCCAGCATTTT,CASSVDSGLQPQHF
TRBJ2-2,TRBV7-9,TRBD1,15,once,TGTGCCAGCAGACCCGGGACAGGGAACACCGGGGAGCTGTTTTTT,CASRPGTGNTGELFF
TRBJ2-2,TRBV2,TRBD2,15,.,TGTGCCAGCGGGGGGGAGGGGAGGAACACCGGGGAGCTGTTTTTT,CASGGEGRNTGELFF
TRBJ2-7,TRBV27,TRBD1,14,few,TGTGCCAGCAGACCGGGACAGGGAATGGGAGAGCAGTACTTC,CASRPGQGMGEQYF
TRBJ2-5,TRBV28,TRBD1,13,.,TGTGCCAGCAGGGGACAGGCGGTGGAGACCCAGTACTTC,CASRGQAVETQYF
TRBJ1-1,TRBV18,TRBD1,15,.,TGTGCCAGCTCACCACAACAGGGGACTCGCACTGAAGCTTTCTTT,CASSPQQGTRTEAFF
TRBJ2-7,TRBV19,TRBD1,14,medium-sized,TGTGCCAGTAGTATGGGACAGGGAAGGGACGAGCAGTACTTC,CASSMGQGRDEQYF
TRBJ2-1,TRBV6-1,.,13,.,TGTGCCAGCAGGATTTATGGGGCGGATGAGCAGTTCTTC,CASRIYGADEQFF
TRBJ1-5,TRBV28,.,13,.,TGTGCCAGCAGTTTTATGGGCTGGCAGCCCCAGCATTTT,CASSFMGWQPQHF
TRBJ2-2,TRBV6-4,TRBD1,14,.,TGTGCCAGCAGTGAAGGACAGGAGACCGGGGAGCTGTTTTTT,CASSEGQETGELFF
TRBJ1-5,TRBV15,TRBD1,14,.,TGTGCCACCAGCGCCGGGACAGGGTATCAGCCCCAGCATTTT,CATSAGTGYQPQHF
TRBJ1-5,TRBV7-6,TRBD1,15,.,TGTGCCAGCAGCTTAGGACAGGGTCATAATCAGCCCCAGCATTTT,CASSLGQGHNQPQHF
TRBJ2-7,TRBV13,TRBD2,17,.,TGTGCCAGCAGCTTAGCTGGGCTAGCGGGAGAGATGTACGAGCAGTACTTC,CASSLAGLAGEMYEQYF
TRBJ2-3,TRBV21-1,.,16,.,TGTGCCAGCAGCGACAGAACTGGCGGGAGGGGAGATACGCAGTATTTT,CASSDRTGGRGDTQYF
TRBJ2-3,TRBV29-1,TRBD1,11,.,TGCAGCCACAACAGGGGTGATACGCAGTATTTT,CSHNRGDTQYF
TRBJ1-2,TRBV19,.,14,.,TGTGCCAGTAGTATAGTAGGGAGCGGATATGGCTACACCTTC,CASSIVGSGYGYTF
TRBJ1-2,TRBV7-8,TRBD1,15,once,TGTGCCAGCAGCTTATACCGGGACAGGGCCTCTGGCTACACCTTC,CASSLYRDRASGYTF
TRBJ2-7,TRBV4-2,.,16,.,TGTGCCAGCAGCCAAGAGTCCAGGGGGGAGAACTACGAGCAGTACTTC,CASSQESRGENYEQYF
TRBJ2-5,TRBV2,.,13,once,TGTGCCAGCAGCGGAGGGGGCGGAGAGACCCAGTACTTC,CASSGGGGETQYF
TRBJ1-3,TRBV7-9,.,14,.,TGTGCCAGCAGCCACACAGGGCTCGGAAACACCATATATTTT,CASSHTGLGNTIYF
TRBJ1-1,TRBV9,.,15,.,TGTGCCAGCAGCGTAGGTTTTACAGCGAACACTGAAGCTTTCTTT,CASSVGFTANTEAFF
TRBJ2-5,TRBV7-2,.,14,.,TGTGCCAGCAGCTTAGTGGCCATCCAAGAGACCCAGTACTTC,CASSLVAIQETQYF
TRBJ2-2,TRBV9,TRBD1,16,few,TGTGCCAGCAGCGTAACAGGACAGGGGAACACCGGGGAGCTGTTTTTT,CASSVTGQGNTGELFF
TRBJ1-3,TRBV5-4,TRBD1,13,few,TGTGCCAGCTGGACAGGGGGTGGAAACACCATATATTTT,CASWTGGGNTIYF
TRBJ1-1,TRBV2,.,14,.,TGTGCCAGCTCCTCGGGGTTGGGAAGTACTGAAGCTTTCTTT,CASSSGLGSTEAFF
TRBJ2-5,TRBV2,.,16,.,TGTGCCAGCAGTGAAGAATCGTGGGTGACGGGGGAGACCCAGTACTTC,CASSEESWVTGETQYF
TRBJ2-1,TRBV18,TRBD2,16,.,TGTGCCAGCTCACCTACGACTAGCGGGAACTACAATGAGCAGTTCTTC,CASSPTTSGNYNEQFF
TRBJ2-7,TRBV5-1,TRBD1,15,.,TGCGCCAGCAGCTTGAACGGACAGGGTAACCACGAGCAGTACTTC,CASSLNGQGNHEQYF
TRBJ2-2,TRBV7-9,.,13,.,TGTGCCAGCAGGACAGCCCGGATCGGGGAGCTGTTTTTT,CASRTARIGELFF
TRBJ1-4,TRBV18,TRBD1,14,.,TGTGCCAGCTCATCCGCAGGGGGTCGTGAAAAACTGTTTTTT,CASSSAGGREKLFF
TRBJ1-5,TRBV10-1,.,11,few,TGCGCCAGCTTGGAGGCTCAGCCCCAGCATTTT,CASLEAQPQHF
TRBJ1-5,TRBV18,.,15,.,TGTGCCAGCTCTCCGGACAGAAATAGCAATCAGCCCCAGCATTTT,CASSPDRNSNQPQHF
TRBJ2-5,TRBV11-2,.,14,.,TGTGCCAGCAGCTTAAGGAGACTCGGGGAGACCCAGTACTTC,CASSLRRLGETQYF
TRBJ2-7,TRBV11-2,TRBD1,15,.,TGTGCCAGCAGCATGGGACAGGGCCTAACGGGGGAGCAGTACTTC,CASSMGQGLTGEQYF
TRBJ2-5,TRBV10-3,TRBD1,17,.,TGTGCCATCAGTGAGCCAGAGACAGGGACGATCCAAGAGACCCAGTACTTC,CAISEPETGTIQETQYF
TRBJ2-5,TRBV7-9,TRBD2,17,.,TGTGCCAGCAGCTTCGTGGGGAGCGGGAGCGGACAAGAGACCCAGTACTTC,CASSFVGSGSGQETQYF
TRBJ2-1,TRBV5-1,.,13,once,TGCGCCAGCAGCTTCCGGGACTACAATGAGCAGTTCTTC,CASSFRDYNEQFF
TRBJ2-5,TRBV28,.,15,.,TGTGCCAGCAGTATGCCGGGACTGCAAAGTCGGACCCAGTACTTC,CASSMPGLQSRTQYF
TRBJ2-1,TRBV9,.,12,.,TGTGCCAGCAGCGTAGTCGGGGGGCAGCAGTTCTTC,CASSVVGGQQFF
TRBJ2-2,TRBV18,TRBD2,18,once,TGTGCCAGCTCACTAATATCGGGACTCCAGCGGGAGACCGGGGAGCTGTTTTTT,CASSLISGLQRETGELFF
TRBJ2-7,TRBV30,.,13,.,TGTGCTGTCGGGAACAGCCGCACCAACGAGCAGTACTTC,CAVGNSRTNEQYF
TRBJ1-2,TRBV7-9,.,15,.,TGTGCCAGCAGCTTAGAGAGTACAGGGCACTATGGCTACACCTTC,CASSLESTGHYGYTF
TRBJ2-1,TRBV30,TRBD1,14,few,TGTGCCTGGAGTGTACAGGGGATTTACAATGAGCAGTTCTTC,CAWSVQGIYNEQFF
TRBJ1-2,TRBV25-1,.,14,few,TGTGCCAGCAGTGAAGTGGGGCGGAACTATGGCTACACCTTC,CASSEVGRNYGYTF
TRBJ2-7,TRBV9,.,15,once,TGTGCCAGCAGCGTAGGCGGCGCAACACTCTACGAGCAGTACTTC,CASSVGGATLYEQYF
TRBJ1-1,TRBV18,TRBD1,16,once,TGTGCCAGCTCACCACCCCCGGGACAGACGAACACTGAAGCTTTCTTT,CASSPPPGQTNTEAFF
TRBJ2-2,TRBV11-1,TRBD2,15,.,TGTGCCAGCACTAAGTTAGCGGGAGACCCCGGGGAGCTGTTTTTT,CASTKLAGDPGELFF
TRBJ1-1,TRBV2,.,13,.,TGTGTCAGCAGTCAGCAGGGGTACACTGAAGCTTTCTTT,CVSSQQGYTEAFF
TRBJ2-7,TRBV6-1,.,14,.,TGTGCCAGCAGTTGGTCTCAGGGGGGCGACGAGCAGTACTTC,CASSWSQGGDEQYF
TRBJ2-2,TRBV27,TRBD2,18,once,TGTGCCAGCAGTGTAGGGACTAGCGGGAGCACGGACACCGGGGAGCTGTTTTTT,CASSVGTSGSTDTGELFF
TRBJ1-2,TRBV5-5,TRBD1,16,once,TGTGCCAGCAGCTTGCGAATCGGGACAGGGGGTAGGAGCTACACCTTC,CASSLRIGTGGRSYTF
TRBJ2-7,TRBV6-1,.,17,.,TGTGCCAGCAGTGAAAGGGGGCATGCGGGATGGTCCTACGAGCAGTACTTC,CASSERGHAGWSYEQYF
TRBJ2-2,TRBV5-1,TRBD1,16,.,TGCGCCAGCAGCCCAAGGACAGGGGGCAACACCGGGGAGCTGTTTTTT,CASSPRTGGNTGELFF
TRBJ2-3,TRBV5-1,.,13,.,TGCGCCAGCAGCTTGGCGGGATCCGATACGCAGTATTTT,CASSLAGSDTQYF
TRBJ1-2,TRBV11-2,TRBD1,14,.,TGTGCCAGCAGCTCACGACAGGGGGCCAGTGGCTACACCTTC,CASSSRQGASGYTF
TRBJ2-3,TRBV4-1,TRBD1,17,.,TGCGCCAGCAGCCCATACGAGGACAGGGCAACCACAGATACGCAGTATTTT,CASSPYEDRATTDTQYF
TRBJ2-7,TRBV7-9,.,12,.,TGTGCCAGCAGCTTAGAGGGGGTCGAGCAGTACTTC,CASSLEGVEQYF
TRBJ2-7,TRBV29-1,TRBD1,15,few,TGCAGCGTTGAGGTCTCACAGGGGTTTACCTACGAGCAGTACTTC,CSVEVSQGFTYEQYF